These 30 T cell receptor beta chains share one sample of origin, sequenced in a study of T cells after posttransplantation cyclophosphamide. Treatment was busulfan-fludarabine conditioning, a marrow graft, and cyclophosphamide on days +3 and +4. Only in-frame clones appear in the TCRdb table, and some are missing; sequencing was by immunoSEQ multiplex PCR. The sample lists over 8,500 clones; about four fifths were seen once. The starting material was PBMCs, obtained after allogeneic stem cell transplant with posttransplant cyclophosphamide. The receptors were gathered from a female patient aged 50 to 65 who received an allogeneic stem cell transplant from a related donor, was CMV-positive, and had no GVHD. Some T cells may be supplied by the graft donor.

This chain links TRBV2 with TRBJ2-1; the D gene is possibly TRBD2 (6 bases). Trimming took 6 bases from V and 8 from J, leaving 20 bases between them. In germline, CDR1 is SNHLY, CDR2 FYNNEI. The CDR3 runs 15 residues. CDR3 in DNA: TGTGCCAGCAGCGGCAGACTAGGCAGCGGCGATGAGCAGTTCTTC. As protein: CASSGRLGSGDEQFF.

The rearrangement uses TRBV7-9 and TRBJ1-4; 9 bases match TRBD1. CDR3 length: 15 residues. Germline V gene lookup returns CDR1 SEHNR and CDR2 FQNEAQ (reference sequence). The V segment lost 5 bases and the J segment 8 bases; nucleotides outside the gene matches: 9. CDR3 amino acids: CASSASGTGYEKLFF. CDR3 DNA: TGTGCCAGCAGCGCCTCCGGGACAGGGTACGAAAAACTGTTTTTT. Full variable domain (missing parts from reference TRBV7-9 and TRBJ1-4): DTGVSQNPRHKITKRGQNVTFRCDPISEHNRLYWYRQTLGQGPEFLTYFQNEAQLEKSRLLSDRFSAERPKGSFSTLEIQRTEQGDSAMYLCASSASGTGYEKLFFGSGTQLSVL.

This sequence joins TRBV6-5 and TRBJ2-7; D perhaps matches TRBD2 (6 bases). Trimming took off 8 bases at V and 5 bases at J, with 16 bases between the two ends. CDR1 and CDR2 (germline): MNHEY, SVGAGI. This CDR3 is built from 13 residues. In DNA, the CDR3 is TGTGCCAGCTCCGGTCCAGGGACTCACGAGCAGTACTTC. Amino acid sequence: CASSGPGTHEQYF.

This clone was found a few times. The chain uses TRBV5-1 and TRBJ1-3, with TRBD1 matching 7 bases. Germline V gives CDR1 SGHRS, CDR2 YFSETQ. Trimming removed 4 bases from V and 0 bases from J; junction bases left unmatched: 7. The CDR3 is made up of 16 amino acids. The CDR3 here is CASSARGTSSGNTIYF. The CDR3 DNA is TGCGCCAGCAGCGCCAGGGGGACCAGCTCTGGAAACACCATATATTTT.

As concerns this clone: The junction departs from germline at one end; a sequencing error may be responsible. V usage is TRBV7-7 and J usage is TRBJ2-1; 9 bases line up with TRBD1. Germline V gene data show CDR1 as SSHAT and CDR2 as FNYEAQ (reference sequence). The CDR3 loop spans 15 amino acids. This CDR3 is CASSLDRGVDNEQFF. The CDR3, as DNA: TGTGCTAGCAGCTTAGACAGGGGGGTAGACAATGAGCAGTTCTTC.

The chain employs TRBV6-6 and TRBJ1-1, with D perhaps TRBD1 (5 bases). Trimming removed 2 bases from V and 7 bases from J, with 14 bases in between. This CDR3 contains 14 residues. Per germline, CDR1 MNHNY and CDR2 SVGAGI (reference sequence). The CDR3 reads CASSYPGNEVEAFF. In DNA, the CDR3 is TGTGCCAGCAGTTACCCAGGGAATGAGGTTGAAGCTTTCTTT.

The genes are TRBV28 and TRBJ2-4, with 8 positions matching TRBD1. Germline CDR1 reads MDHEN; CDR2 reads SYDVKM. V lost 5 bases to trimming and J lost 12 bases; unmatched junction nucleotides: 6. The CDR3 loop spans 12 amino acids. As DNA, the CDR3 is TGTGCCAGCAGTCGCTCAGGGGGCCCTCAGTACTTC. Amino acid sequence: CASSRSGGPQYF.

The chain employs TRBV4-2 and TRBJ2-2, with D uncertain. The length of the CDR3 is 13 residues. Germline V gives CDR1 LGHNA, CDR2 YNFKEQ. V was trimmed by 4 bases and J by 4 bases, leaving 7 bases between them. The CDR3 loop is CASSPRVTGELFF. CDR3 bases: TGTGCCAGCAGCCCTCGGGTCACCGGGGAGCTGTTTTTT.

As DNA, the CDR3 is TGTGCCAGCAGCAAGAGGCAGTTGAGCTCCTACAATGAGCAGTTCTTC. This gives the protein CASSKRQLSSYNEQFF. The chain combines TRBV21-1 with TRBJ2-1; no DNA check was done on the table's D call, TRBD2. TRBV21-1 is a known pseudogene. The CDR3 totals 16 residues.

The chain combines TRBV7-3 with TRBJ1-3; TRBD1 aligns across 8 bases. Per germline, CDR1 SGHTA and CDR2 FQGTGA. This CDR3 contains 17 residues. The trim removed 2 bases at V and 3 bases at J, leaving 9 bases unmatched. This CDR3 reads CASSLDGQGKLGNTIYF. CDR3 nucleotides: TGTGCCAGCAGCTTAGATGGACAGGGTAAGCTTGGAAACACCATATATTTT.

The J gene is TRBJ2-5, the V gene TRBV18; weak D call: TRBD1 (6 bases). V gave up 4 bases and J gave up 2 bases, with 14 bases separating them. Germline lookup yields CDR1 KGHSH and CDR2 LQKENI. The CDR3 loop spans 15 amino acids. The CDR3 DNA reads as TGTGCCAGCTCACGGTTAGGACAGCCTCAAGAGACCCAGTACTTC. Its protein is CASSRLGQPQETQYF.

CDR3 DNA sequence: TGCGCCAGCAGCTGGGGACAGGAATACACCGGGGAGCTGTTTTTT. It codes for CASSWGQEYTGELFF. V is TRBV5-1 and J is TRBJ2-2; the match to TRBD1 covers 8 bases. Looked up from germline, CDR1 is SGHRS and CDR2 is YFSETQ. This CDR3 is built from 15 residues. Unmatched junction bases numbered 4, after V lost 3 bases and J lost 3 bases.

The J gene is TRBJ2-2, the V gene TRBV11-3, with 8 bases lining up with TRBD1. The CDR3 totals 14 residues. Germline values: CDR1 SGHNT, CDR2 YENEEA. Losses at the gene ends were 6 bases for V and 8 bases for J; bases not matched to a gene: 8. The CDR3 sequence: CASSRTGNVGELFF. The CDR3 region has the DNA TGTGCCAGCAGTCGGACAGGGAATGTGGGGGAGCTGTTTTTT. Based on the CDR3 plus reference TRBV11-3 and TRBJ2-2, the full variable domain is EAGVVQSPRYKIIEKKQPVAFWCNPISGHNTLYWYLQNLGQGPELLIRYENEEAVDDSQLPKDRFSAERLKGVDSTLKIQPAELGDSAVYLCASSRTGNVGELFFGEGSRLTVL.

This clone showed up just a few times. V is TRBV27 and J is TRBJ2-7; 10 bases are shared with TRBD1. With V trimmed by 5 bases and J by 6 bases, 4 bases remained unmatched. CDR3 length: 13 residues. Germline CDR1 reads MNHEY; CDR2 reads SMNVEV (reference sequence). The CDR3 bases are TGTGCCAGCAGTGACAGGGGGCTGGGCGAGCAGTACTTC. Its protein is CASSDRGLGEQYF.

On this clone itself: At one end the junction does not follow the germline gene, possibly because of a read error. CDR3 in DNA: TGTGCCAGCAGCTTCGGACTAGCGGGGAGGGAGGTGGTGGACTTC. It encodes CASSFGLAGREVVDF. This chain joins TRBV11-2 and TRBJ2-7; TRBD2 matches 12 bases. Germline V gives CDR1 SGHAT, CDR2 FQNNGV. The CDR3 is 15 amino acids.

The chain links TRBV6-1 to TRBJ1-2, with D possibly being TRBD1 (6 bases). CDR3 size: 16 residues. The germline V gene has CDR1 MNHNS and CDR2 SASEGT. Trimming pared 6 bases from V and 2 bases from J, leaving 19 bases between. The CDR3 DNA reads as TGTGCCAGCAGAGAAAACAGGGCCCGGGGAAACTATGGCTACACCTTC. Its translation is CASRENRARGNYGYTF.

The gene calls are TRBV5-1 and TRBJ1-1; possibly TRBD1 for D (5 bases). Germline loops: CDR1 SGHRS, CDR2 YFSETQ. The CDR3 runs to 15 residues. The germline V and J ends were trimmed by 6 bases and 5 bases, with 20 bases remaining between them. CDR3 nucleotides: TGCGCCAGCATAACGGGGGAGGGCCGAGGGACTGAAGCTTTCTTT. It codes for CASITGEGRGTEAFF.

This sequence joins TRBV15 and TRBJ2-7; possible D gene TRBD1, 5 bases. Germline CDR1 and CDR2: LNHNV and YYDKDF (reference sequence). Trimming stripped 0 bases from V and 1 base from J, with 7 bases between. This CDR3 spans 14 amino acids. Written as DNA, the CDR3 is TGTGCCACCAGCAGAGACAGGGCTTCCTACGAGCAGTACTTC. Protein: CATSRDRASYEQYF.

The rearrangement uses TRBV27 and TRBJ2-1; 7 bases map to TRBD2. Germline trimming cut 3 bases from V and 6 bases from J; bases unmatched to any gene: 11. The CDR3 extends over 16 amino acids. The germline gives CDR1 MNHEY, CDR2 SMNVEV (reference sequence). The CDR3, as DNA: TGTGCCAGCAGTTTGTATGGGGGGGGGAGGGGCAATGAGCAGTTCTTC. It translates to CASSLYGGGRGNEQFF.

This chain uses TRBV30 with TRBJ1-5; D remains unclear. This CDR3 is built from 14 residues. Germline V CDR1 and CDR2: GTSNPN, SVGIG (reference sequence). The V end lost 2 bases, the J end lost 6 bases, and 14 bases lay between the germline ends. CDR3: CAWSIGLIGQPQHF. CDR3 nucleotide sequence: TGTGCCTGGAGTATCGGGTTGATCGGTCAGCCCCAGCATTTT.

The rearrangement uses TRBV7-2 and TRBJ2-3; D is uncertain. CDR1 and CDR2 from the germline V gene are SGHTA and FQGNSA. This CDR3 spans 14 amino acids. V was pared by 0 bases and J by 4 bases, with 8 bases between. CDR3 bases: TGTGCCAGCAGCTTAGCCTGGCAGTCAGATACGCAGTATTTT. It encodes CASSLAWQSDTQYF.

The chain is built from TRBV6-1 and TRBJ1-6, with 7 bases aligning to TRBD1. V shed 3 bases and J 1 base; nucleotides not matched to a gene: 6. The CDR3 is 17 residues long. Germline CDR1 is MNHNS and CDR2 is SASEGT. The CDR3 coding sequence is TGTGCCAGCAGTGAGACAGGGATTGGATCCTATAATTCACCCCTCCACTTT. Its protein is CASSETGIGSYNSPLHF.

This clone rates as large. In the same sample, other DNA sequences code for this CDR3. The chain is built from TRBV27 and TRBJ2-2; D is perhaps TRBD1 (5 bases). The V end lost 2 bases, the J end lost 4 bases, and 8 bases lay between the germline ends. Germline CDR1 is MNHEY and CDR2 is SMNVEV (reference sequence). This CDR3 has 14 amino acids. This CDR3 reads CASSLGAATGELFF. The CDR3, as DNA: TGTGCCAGCAGTTTAGGGGCAGCCACCGGGGAGCTGTTTTTT.

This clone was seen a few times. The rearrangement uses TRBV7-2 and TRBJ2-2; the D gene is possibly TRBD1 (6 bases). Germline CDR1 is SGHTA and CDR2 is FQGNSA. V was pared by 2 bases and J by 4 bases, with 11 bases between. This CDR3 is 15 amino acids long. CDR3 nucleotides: TGTGCCAGCAGCTTATTTCCGGACAGCACCGGGGAGCTGTTTTTT. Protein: CASSLFPDSTGELFF. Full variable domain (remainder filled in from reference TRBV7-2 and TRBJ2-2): GAGVSQSPSNKVTEKGKDVELRCDPISGHTALYWYRQSLGQGLEFLIYFQGNSAPDKSGLPSDRFSAERTGGSVSTLTIQRTQQEDSAVYLCASSLFPDSTGELFFGEGSRLTVL.

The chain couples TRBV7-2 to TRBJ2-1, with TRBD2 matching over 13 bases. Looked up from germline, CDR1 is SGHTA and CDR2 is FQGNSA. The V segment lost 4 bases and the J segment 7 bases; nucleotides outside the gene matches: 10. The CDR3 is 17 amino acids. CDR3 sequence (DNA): TGTGCCAGCAGCTCGGTGTTACTAGCGGGGGGGTTGAATGAGCAGTTCTTC. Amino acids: CASSSVLLAGGLNEQFF. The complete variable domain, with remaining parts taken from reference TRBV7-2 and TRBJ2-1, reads GAGVSQSPSNKVTEKGKDVELRCDPISGHTALYWYRQSLGQGLEFLIYFQGNSAPDKSGLPSDRFSAERTGGSVSTLTIQRTQQEDSAVYLCASSSVLLAGGLNEQFFGPGTRLTVL.

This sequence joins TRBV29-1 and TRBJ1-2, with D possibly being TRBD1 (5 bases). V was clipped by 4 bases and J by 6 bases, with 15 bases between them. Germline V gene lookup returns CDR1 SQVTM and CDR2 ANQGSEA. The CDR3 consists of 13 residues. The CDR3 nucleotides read TGCAGCGTTGGTGGCGGGGGAGGGGATGGCTACACCTTC. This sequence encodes CSVGGGGGDGYTF.

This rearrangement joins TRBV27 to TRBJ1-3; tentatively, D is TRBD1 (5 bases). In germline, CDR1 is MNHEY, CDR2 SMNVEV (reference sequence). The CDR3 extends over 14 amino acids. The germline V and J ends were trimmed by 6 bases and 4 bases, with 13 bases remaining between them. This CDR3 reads CASRGLGQGNTIYF. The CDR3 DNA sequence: TGTGCCAGCAGGGGGTTGGGGCAGGGAAACACCATATATTTT.

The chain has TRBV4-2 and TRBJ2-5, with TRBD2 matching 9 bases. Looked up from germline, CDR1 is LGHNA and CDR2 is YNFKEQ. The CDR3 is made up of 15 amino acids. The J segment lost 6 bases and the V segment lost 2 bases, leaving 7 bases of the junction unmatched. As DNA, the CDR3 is TGTGCCAGCAGCCAAAGGACTAGCGTGTACCAGACCCAGTACTTC. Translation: CASSQRTSVYQTQYF.

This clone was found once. The CDR3 region is CSAPRSYEQYF. The CDR3 coding sequence is TGCAGTGCCCCCCGCTCCTACGAGCAGTACTTC. This sequence joins TRBV20-1 and TRBJ2-7; D is ambiguous. Trimming took off 6 bases at V and 0 bases at J, with 6 bases between the two ends. This CDR3 has 11 residues. CDR1 and CDR2 from the germline V gene are DFQATT and SNEGSKA (reference sequence).

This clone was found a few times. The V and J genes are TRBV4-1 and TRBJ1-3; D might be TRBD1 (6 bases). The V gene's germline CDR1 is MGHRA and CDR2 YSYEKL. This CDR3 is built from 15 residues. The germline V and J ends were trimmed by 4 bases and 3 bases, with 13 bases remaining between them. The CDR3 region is CASSPGGANGNTIYF. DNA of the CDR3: TGCGCCAGCAGCCCGGGGGGGGCGAATGGAAACACCATATATTTT.